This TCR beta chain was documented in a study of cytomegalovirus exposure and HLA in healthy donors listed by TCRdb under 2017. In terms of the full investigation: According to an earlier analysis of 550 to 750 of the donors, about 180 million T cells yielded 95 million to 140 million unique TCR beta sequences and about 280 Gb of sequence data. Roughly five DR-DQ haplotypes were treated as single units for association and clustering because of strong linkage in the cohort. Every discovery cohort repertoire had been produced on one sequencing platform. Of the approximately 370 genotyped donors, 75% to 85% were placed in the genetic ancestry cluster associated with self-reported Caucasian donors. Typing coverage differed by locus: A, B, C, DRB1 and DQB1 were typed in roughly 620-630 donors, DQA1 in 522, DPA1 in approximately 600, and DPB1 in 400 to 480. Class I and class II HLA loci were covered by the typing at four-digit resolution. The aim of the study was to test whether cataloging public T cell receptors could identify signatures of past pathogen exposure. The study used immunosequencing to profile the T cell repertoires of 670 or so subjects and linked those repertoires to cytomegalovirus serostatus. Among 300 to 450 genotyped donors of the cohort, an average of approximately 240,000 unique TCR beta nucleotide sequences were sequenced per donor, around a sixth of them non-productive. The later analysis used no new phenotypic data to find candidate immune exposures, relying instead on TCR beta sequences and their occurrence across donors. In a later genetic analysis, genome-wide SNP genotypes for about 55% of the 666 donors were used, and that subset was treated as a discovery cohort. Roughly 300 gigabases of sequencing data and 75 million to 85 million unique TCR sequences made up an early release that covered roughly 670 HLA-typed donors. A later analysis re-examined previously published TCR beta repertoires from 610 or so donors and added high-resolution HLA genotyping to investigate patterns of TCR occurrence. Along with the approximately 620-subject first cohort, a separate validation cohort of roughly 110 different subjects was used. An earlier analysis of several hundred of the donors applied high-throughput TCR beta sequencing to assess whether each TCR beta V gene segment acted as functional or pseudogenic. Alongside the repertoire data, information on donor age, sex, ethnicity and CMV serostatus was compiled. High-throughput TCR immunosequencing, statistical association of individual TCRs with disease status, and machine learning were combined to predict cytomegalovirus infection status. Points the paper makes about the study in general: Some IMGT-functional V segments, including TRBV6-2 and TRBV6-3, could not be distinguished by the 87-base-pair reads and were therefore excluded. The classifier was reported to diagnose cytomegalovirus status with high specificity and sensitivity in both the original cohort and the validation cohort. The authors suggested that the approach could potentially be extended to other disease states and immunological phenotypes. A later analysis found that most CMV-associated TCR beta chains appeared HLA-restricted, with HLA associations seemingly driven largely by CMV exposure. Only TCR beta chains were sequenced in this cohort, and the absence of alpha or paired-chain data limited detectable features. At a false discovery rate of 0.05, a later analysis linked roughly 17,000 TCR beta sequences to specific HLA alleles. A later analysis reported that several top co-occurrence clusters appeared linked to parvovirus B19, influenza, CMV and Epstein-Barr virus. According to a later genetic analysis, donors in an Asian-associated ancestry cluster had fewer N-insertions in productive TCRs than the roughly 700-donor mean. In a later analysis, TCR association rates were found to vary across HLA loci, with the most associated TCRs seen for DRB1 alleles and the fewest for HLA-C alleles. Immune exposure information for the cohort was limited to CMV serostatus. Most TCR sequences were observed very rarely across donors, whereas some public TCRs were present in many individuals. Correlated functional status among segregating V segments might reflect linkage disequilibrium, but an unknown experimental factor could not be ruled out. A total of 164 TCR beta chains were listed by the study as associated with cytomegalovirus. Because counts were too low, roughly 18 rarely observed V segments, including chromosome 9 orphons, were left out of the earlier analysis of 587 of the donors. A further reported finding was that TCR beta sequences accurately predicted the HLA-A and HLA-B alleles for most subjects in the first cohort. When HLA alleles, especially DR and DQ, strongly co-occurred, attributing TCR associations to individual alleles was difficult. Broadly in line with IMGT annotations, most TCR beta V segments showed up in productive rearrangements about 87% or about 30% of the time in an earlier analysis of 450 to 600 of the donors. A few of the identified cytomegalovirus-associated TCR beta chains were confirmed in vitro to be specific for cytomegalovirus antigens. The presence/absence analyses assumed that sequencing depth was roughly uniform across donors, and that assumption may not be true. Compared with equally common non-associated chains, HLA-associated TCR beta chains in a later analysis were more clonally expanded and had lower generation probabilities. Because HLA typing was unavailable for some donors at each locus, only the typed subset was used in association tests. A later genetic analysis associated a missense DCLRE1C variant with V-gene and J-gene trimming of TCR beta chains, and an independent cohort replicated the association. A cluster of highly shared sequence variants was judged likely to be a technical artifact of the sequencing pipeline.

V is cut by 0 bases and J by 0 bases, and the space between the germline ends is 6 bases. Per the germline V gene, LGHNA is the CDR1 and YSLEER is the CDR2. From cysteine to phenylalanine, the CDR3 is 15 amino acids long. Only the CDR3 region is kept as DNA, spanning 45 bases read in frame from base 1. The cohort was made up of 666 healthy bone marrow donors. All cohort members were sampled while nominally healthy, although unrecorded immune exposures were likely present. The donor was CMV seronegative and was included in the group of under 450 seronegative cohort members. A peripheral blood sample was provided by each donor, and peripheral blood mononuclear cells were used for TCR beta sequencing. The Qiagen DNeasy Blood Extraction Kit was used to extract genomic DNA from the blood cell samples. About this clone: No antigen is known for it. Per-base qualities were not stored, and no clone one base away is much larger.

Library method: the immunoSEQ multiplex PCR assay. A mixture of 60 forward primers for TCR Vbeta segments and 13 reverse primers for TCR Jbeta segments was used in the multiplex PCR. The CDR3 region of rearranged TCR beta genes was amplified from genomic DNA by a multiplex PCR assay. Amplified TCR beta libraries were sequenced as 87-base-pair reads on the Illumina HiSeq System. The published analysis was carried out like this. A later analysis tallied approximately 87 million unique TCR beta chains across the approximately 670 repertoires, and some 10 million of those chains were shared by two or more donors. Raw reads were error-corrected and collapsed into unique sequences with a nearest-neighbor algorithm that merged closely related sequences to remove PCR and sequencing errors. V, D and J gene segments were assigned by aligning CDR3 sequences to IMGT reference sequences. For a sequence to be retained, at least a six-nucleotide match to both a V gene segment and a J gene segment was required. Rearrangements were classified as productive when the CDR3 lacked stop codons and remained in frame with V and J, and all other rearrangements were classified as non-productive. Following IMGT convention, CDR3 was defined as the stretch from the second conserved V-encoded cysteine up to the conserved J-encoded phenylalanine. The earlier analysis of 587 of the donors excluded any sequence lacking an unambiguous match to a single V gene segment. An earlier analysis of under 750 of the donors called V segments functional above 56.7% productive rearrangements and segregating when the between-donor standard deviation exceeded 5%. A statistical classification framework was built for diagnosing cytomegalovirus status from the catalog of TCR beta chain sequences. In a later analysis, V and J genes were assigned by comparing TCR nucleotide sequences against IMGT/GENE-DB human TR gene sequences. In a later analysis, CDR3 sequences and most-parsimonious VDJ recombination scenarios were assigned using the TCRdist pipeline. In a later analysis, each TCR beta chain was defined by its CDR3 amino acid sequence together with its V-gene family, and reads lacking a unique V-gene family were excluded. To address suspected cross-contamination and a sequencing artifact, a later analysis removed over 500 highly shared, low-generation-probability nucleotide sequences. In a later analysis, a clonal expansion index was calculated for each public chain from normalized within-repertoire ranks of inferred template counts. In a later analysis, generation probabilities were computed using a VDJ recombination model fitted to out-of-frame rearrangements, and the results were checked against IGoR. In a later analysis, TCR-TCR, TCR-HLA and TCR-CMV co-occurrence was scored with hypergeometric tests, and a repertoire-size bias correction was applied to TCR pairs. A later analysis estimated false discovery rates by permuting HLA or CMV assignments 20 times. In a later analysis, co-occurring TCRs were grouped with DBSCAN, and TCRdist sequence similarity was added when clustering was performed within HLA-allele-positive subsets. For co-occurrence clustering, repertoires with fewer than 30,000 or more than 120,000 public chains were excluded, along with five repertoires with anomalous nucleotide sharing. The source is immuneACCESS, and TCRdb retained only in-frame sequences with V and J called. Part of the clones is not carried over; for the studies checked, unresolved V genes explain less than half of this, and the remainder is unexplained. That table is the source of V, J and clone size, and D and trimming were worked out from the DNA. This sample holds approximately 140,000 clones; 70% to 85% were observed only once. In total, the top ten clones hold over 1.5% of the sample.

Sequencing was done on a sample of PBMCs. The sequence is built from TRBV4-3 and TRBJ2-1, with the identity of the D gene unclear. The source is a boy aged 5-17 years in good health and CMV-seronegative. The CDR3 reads CASSQEVLSYNEQFF. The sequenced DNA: TGCGCCAGCAGCCAAGAGGTACTCTCCTACAATGAGCAGTTCTTC.